This is a list of T cell receptor beta chains from one sample in a study of shared clonotypes between healthy human individuals. This table comes from immunoSEQ multiplex PCR, and its TCRdb copy is limited to in-frame clones, with some not included. The sample shows around 700,000 clones, about 74% of them seen only once. Sequences were obtained from memory CD4+ T cells sorted from blood. Receptors were obtained from a woman aged 25-40 years in good health. CDR3s include the opening cysteine and the closing phenylalanine or tryptophan.

J	V	CDR3
TRBJ2-7	TRBV5-4	CASSPSGTGADEQYF
TRBJ1-5	TRBV19	CASSRQRDQPQHF
TRBJ2-6	TRBV19	CASSILLGSPGANVLTF
TRBJ1-2	TRBV27	CASSTASGTKSWSYTF
TRBJ2-5	TRBV27	CASSSLTSGQETQYF
TRBJ2-2	TRBV19	CASSVGVNTGELFF
TRBJ2-3	TRBV19	CASNKPGTDTQYF
TRBJ2-1	TRBV29-1	CSLGEGVVNEQFF
TRBJ1-4	TRBV10-2	CASAPGDAGKLFF
TRBJ1-2	TRBV5-4	CASSKKQGTFYGYTF
TRBJ2-2	TRBV25-1	CASSDPGQGYATGELFF
TRBJ2-7	TRBV5-1	CASSLVGGGPEQYF
TRBJ2-1	TRBV27	CASSLFRPNYNEQFF
TRBJ1-5	TRBV18	CASSPPSSNQPQHF
TRBJ2-1	TRBV29-1	CSVEGSSGWQFF
TRBJ2-3	TRBV7-9	CASSLGPQPSTDTQYF
TRBJ2-1	TRBV6-1	CASSESSGRAPQFF
TRBJ2-7	TRBV28	CASSPGTGGFHEQYF
TRBJ2-7	TRBV30	CAWSVAYEQYF
TRBJ2-3	TRBV30	CAWNQGQVVVDTQYF
TRBJ2-1	TRBV19	CASRRGQGAGEQFF
TRBJ2-1	TRBV19	CASSILAGGFSEQFF
TRBJ2-3	TRBV6-4	CASSDSGRGGDTQYF
TRBJ1-1	TRBV6-6	CASSRQDTEAFF
TRBJ1-2	TRBV7-8	CASSLDRAGYTF
TRBJ2-7	TRBV6-1	CASSELLAGPYEQYF
TRBJ2-3	TRBV7-9	CASSTRLAGGPRTDTQYF
TRBJ2-5	TRBV28	CASSSGGETQYF
TRBJ2-3	TRBV29-1	CSDRTSGRGVDTQYF
TRBJ2-7	TRBV5-1	CASTKRLGDYEQYF
TRBJ2-7	TRBV6-5	CASSYRETYEQYF
TRBJ2-3	TRBV28	CATIRGRDTQYF
TRBJ2-1	TRBV23-1	CASSQGLAGGENEQFF
TRBJ2-1	TRBV5-1	CASSSGTSGPGEQFF
TRBJ2-7	TRBV7-9	CASSIRDLSSYEQYF
TRBJ2-5	TRBV4-1	CASSSPGRASGETQYF
TRBJ2-7	TRBV27	CASSLVGSEQYF
TRBJ1-1	TRBV5-1	CASSSTFMNTEAFF
TRBJ2-5	TRBV7-2	CASSLRGETQYF
TRBJ2-6	TRBV29-1	CSATGASGANVLTF